Listed below are T cell receptor beta chains from one sample, sequenced in a study of blood T cell repertoires in COVID-19. The repertoire was sequenced with immunoSEQ multiplex PCR; TCRdb's copy has only in-frame clones and lacks some. The sample records 150,000 to 200,000 clones, 65% to 85% being singletons. Sequences were obtained from PBMCs or T cells enriched from blood (not recorded which). These TCRs come from a woman in her 30s who had been exposed to COVID-19. Both conserved end residues are part of each CDR3. A D gene is named only where the DNA matches it firmly. Size values are once, few and many counts, or a class for expanded clones, and some rows have none.

CASRGQGASYEQYF | TGTGCCAGCAGGGGACAGGGGGCTTCCTACGAGCAGTACTTC | NA | TRBJ2-7 | TRBD1 | TRBV5-6
CASSVDLRDNREAFF | TGTGCCAGCAGCGTAGATCTACGGGACAACCGAGAAGCTTTCTTT | NA | TRBJ1-1 | NA | TRBV9
CASSGSQWNEQFF | TGTGCCAGCAGTGGCTCCCAGTGGAATGAGCAGTTCTTC | NA | TRBJ2-1 | NA | TRBV6-4
CASSLAGSRSYSNQPQHF | TGTGCCAGCAGCTTAGCGGGTTCGAGGTCCTATAGCAATCAGCCCCAGCATTTT | NA | TRBJ1-5 | NA | TRBV7-2
CSVERLKAYSERGEFF | TGCAGCGTTGAAAGGCTGAAGGCGTACAGTGAACGCGGGGAGTTCTTC | NA | TRBJ2-1 | NA | TRBV29-1
CASSAGRNDAEAFF | TGTGCCAGCAGCGCAGGGCGGAATGATGCTGAAGCTTTCTTT | NA | TRBJ1-1 | NA | TRBV9
CASSKDEERGGPETQYF | TGTGCCAGCAGCAAAGACGAGGAGCGGGGGGGCCCTGAGACCCAGTACTTC | NA | TRBJ2-5 | NA | TRBV21-1
CASRRGQGTYGYTF | TGTGCCAGCAGAAGGGGACAGGGAACCTATGGCTACACCTTC | NA | TRBJ1-2 | TRBD1 | TRBV6-5
CASSSLGNTEAFF | TGTGCCAGCAGTTCCCTAGGGAACACTGAAGCTTTCTTT | NA | TRBJ1-1 | NA | TRBV6-5
CASSLGDRVGGYTF | TGTGCCAGCAGCTTAGGAGACAGGGTTGGTGGCTACACCTTC | NA | TRBJ1-2 | TRBD1 | TRBV13
CASSLDEEPQHF | TGTGCCAGCAGCTTAGACGAGGAGCCCCAGCATTTT | NA | TRBJ1-5 | NA | TRBV7-8
CSVEELEAFF | TGCAGCGTGGAAGAGTTAGAAGCTTTCTTT | NA | TRBJ1-1 | NA | TRBV29-1
CASSPLRRVGSPLHF | TGTGCCAGCAGCCCCCTGAGGAGGGTAGGATCACCCCTCCACTTT | once | TRBJ1-6 | NA | TRBV6-2/TRBV6-3
CATLGLSYEQYF | TGTGCCACTCTGGGACTCTCCTACGAGCAGTACTTC | NA | TRBJ2-7 | NA | TRBV15
CSWRGQGSYEQYF | TGCAGCTGGAGAGGTCAGGGCTCCTACGAGCAGTACTTC | NA | TRBJ2-7 | NA | TRBV29-1
CAGWTGGNQPQHF | TGTGCTGGCTGGACAGGGGGCAATCAGCCCCAGCATTTT | once | TRBJ1-5 | TRBD1 | TRBV12-5
CSVEGQFDYEQYF | TGCAGCGTTGAAGGACAGTTCGACTACGAGCAGTACTTC | NA | TRBJ2-7 | NA | TRBV29-1
CASSLVQANTEAFF | TGTGCCAGCAGCTTAGTACAGGCGAACACTGAAGCTTTCTTT | once | TRBJ1-1 | NA | TRBV7-2
CASSLAQGAISSPLHF | TGTGCCAGCAGCTTGGCGCAGGGGGCGATTAGTTCACCCCTCCACTTT | NA | TRBJ1-6 | TRBD1 | TRBV5-4
CATGPGDASYNEQFF | TGTGCCACCGGCCCGGGGGACGCTTCCTACAATGAGCAGTTCTTC | NA | TRBJ2-1 | NA | TRBV24-1
CASSPLAGDNEQFF | TGCGCCAGCAGCCCCTTAGCGGGGGACAATGAGCAGTTCTTC | NA | TRBJ2-1 | TRBD2 | TRBV5-1
CASSESGGSYEQYF | TGCGCCAGCAGTGAGAGCGGGGGCTCCTACGAGCAGTACTTC | few | TRBJ2-7 | TRBD2 | TRBV10-1
CASSVAPQGVAYEQYF | TGTGCCAGCAGCGTAGCCCCTCAGGGGGTCGCCTACGAGCAGTACTTC | NA | TRBJ2-7 | TRBD1 | TRBV9
CASSLDWPSDEQFF | TGTGCCAGCAGTTTAGACTGGCCCTCGGATGAGCAGTTCTTC | NA | TRBJ2-1 | NA | TRBV27
CSARDVGGRRF | TGCAGTGCTAGAGATGTCGGAGGGAGAAGATTC | NA | TRBJ1-2 | NA | TRBV20-1
CASSYLASGTDTQYF | TGTGCCAGCAGTTACCTGGCTAGCGGCACAGATACGCAGTATTTT | once | TRBJ2-3 | NA | TRBV6-2/TRBV6-3
CASSRGQNTGELFF | TGTGCCAGCAGTAGGGGCCAGAACACCGGGGAGCTGTTTTTT | NA | TRBJ2-2 | NA | TRBV6-4
CASSSTLLAGAEQFF | TGCGCCAGCAGCTCGACGCTACTAGCGGGGGCCGAGCAGTTCTTC | NA | TRBJ2-1 | TRBD2 | TRBV5-1
CASSVSVNTEAFF | TGTGCCAGCAGTGTGAGTGTGAACACTGAAGCTTTCTTT | NA | TRBJ1-1 | NA | TRBV6-4
CASSFLAGINEQYF | TGTGCCAGCAGCTTCCTAGCGGGGATAAACGAGCAGTACTTC | once | TRBJ2-7 | TRBD2 | TRBV7-8
CASSIRGLSNYGYTF | TGTGCCAGTAGTATCCGGGGACTTTCTAACTATGGCTACACCTTC | NA | TRBJ1-2 | NA | TRBV19
CASSQEGGRGVTQYF | TGTGCCAGCAGCCAAGAGGGGGGGCGGGGCGTTACGCAGTATTTT | NA | TRBJ2-3 | NA | TRBV3-1/TRBV3-2
CASSLGGAGDYGYTF | TGTGCCAGCAGCTTGGGCGGGGCTGGGGACTATGGCTACACCTTC | NA | TRBJ1-2 | NA | TRBV5-4
CASSYRFPSNTGELFF | TGTGCCAGCAGTTACCGATTTCCTAGCAACACCGGGGAGCTGTTTTTT | NA | TRBJ2-2 | NA | TRBV6-6
CASSRDSHTDTQYF | TGTGCCAGCAGCCGGGACAGCCATACAGATACGCAGTATTTT | NA | TRBJ2-3 | TRBD1 | TRBV6-5
CASSDSFVGLTGELFF | TGTGCCAGCAGTGACTCTTTCGTCGGGTTGACCGGGGAGCTGTTTTTT | NA | TRBJ2-2 | NA | TRBV6-4
CASSLGQAVTEAFF | TGCGCCAGCAGCTTGGGACAGGCTGTTACTGAAGCTTTCTTT | once | TRBJ1-1 | NA | TRBV5-1
CASTLRTSRGYYNEQFF | TGTGCCAGCACCCTAAGGACTAGCAGGGGGTACTACAATGAGCAGTTCTTC | NA | TRBJ2-1 | NA | TRBV5-4
CASSVPRGGLSGEQYF | TGTGCCAGCAGTGTCCCGCGGGGGGGATTATCAGGAGAGCAGTACTTC | NA | TRBJ2-7 | TRBD2 | TRBV2
CASSQARDGLAGGIRTGELFF | TGTGCCAGCAGCCAAGCCCGTGACGGACTAGCGGGGGGCATAAGGACCGGGGAGCTGTTTTTT | NA | TRBJ2-2 | TRBD2 | TRBV3-1/TRBV3-2
CATEGRGGQPQHF | TGTGCCACCGAGGGAAGGGGAGGTCAGCCCCAGCATTTT | NA | TRBJ1-5 | NA | TRBV19